The clone carrying this TCR beta chain was counted only a few times. Its antigen remains unidentified. The data are from a study of beta chain features in type 1 diabetes. Regarding the study as a whole: No resolution was reached here on whether HLA type influences TCRB rearrangement. Type 1 diabetes patients had moderately but significantly shorter TCRB CDR3s in all four CD4+ subsets.

Sequencing targeted expressed TCRB transcripts, as all isolated RNA had been reverse transcribed. Libraries were prepared by immunoSEQ multiplex PCR; TCRdb keeps only in-frame clonotypes and omits some of them. The sample shows approximately 270,000 clones, 14% of them seen only once. The ends lost 0 bases at V and 0 bases at J; junction bases unmatched: 7. Germline V lookup: CDR1 SGHRS, CDR2 YFSETQ. This CDR3 has 18 residues. The chain combines TRBV5-1 with TRBJ2-1; 9 bases match TRBD2. The origin of this receptor is a man younger than 40 with type 1 diabetes. Sequenced: naive CD4+ T cells from blood. The CDR3 region is CASSLVGTSRSSYNEQFF. The DNA for the CDR3 is TGCGCCAGCAGCTTGGTCGGGACTAGCCGGAGCTCCTACAATGAGCAGTTCTTC.